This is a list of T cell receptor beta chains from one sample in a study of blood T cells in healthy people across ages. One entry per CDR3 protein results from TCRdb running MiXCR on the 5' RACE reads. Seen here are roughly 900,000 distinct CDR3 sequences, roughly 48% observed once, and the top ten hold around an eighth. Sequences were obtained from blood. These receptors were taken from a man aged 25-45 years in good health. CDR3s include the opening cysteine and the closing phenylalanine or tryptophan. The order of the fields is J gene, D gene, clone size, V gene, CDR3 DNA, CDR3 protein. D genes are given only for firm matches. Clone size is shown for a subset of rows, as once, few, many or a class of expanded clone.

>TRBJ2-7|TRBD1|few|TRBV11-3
TGTGCCAGCAGCTTAGTGCCAGGGGGCCCCTACGAGCAGTACTTC
CASSLVPGGPYEQYF
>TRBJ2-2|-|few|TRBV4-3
TGCGCCAGCAGCCAAGAAGGACGGAACACCGGGGAGCTGTTTTTT
CASSQEGRNTGELFF
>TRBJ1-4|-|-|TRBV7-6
TGTGCCAGCAGCCAATCGCTGGGGCGCGGGGGTGATGAAAAACTGTTTTTT
CASSQSLGRGGDEKLFF
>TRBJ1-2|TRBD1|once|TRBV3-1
TGTGCCAGCCAGGTGGGGACAGGCTCGGGAGGCTACACCTTC
CASQVGTGSGGYTF
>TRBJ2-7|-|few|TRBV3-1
TGTGCCAGCAGCCAAGATTTGGGGGGCAGCGAGCAGTACTTC
CASSQDLGGSEQYF
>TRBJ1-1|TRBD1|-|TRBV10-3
TGTGCCATCAGTGAGGGGGACAGGGGGCTGAACACTGAAGCTTTCTTT
CAISEGDRGLNTEAFF
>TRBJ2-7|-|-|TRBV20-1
TGCAGTGCTAGAGATCTCGCGGGAAAGACCTACGAGCAGTACTTC
CSARDLAGKTYEQYF
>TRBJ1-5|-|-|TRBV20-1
TGCAGTGCTATGGGTTCGGGGCGCCAGCCCCAGCATTTT
CSAMGSGRQPQHF
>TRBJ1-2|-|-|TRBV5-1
TGCGCCAGCAGCTTGTCCGGGGAAGAATATGGCTACACCTTC
CASSLSGEEYGYTF
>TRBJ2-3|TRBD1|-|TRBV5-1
TGCGCCAGCAGCTCTCGGGGACAGGGACGCACAGATACGCAGTATTTT
CASSSRGQGRTDTQYF
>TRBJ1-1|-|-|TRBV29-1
TGCAGCGTTCGAACCGGGAAGACTGAAGCTTTCTTT
CSVRTGKTEAFF
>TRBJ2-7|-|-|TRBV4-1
TGCGCCAGCAGCCAAGATTCACGGGGGGCTTACAATGAGCAGTACTTC
CASSQDSRGAYNEQYF
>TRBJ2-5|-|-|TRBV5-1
TGCGCCAGCAGCTTGGGAGGGCAGTTCGGTGAGCAGTACTTC
CASSLGGQFGEQYF
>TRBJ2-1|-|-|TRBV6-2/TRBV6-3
TGTGCCAGCCGGCAGGGCGGCTCCTACAATGAGCAGTTCTTC
CASRQGGSYNEQFF
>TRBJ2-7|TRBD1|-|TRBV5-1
TGCGCCAGCAGCCCGTGGACAGGCAGCTCCTACGAGCAGTACTTC
CASSPWTGSSYEQYF
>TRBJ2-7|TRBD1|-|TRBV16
TGTGCCAGCAGCCTCCAACGACGAGACAGGGGTCATTTCGCCGAGCAGTACTTC
CASSLQRRDRGHFAEQYF
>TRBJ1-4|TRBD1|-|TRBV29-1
TGCAGCGTTGGGTACTGGGACAGGGGCATTTCAACTAATGAAAAACTGTTTTTT
CSVGYWDRGISTNEKLFF
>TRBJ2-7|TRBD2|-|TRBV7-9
TGTGCCAGCAGCTTAGCGCAGGGACTAGGGCACGAGCAGTACTTC
CASSLAQGLGHEQYF
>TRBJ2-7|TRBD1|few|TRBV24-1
TGTGCCACCAGTGATGTAGACAGGGTAGGTGGCGAGCAGTACTTC
CATSDVDRVGGEQYF
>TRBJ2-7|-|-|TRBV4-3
TGCGCCAGCAGCCAAGATAGGGGTCGAGTGTACGAGCAGTACTTC
CASSQDRGRVYEQYF
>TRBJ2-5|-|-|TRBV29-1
TGCAGCGTGGAACCCGGGTCGGCAGCGCACCAAGAGACCCAGTACTTC
CSVEPGSAAHQETQYF
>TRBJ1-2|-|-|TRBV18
TGTGCCAGCTCACAGGAACCCGACAGACTCTATGGCTACACCTTC
CASSQEPDRLYGYTF
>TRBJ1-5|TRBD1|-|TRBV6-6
TGTGCCAGCACTCAGGACAGGGGGCATCATCAGCCCCAGCATTTT
CASTQDRGHHQPQHF
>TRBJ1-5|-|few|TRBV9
TGTGCCAGCAGCCAAGGCGGGGGGACCAATCAGCCCCAGCATTTT
CASSQGGGTNQPQHF
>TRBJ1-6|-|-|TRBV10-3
TGTGCCATCAGTGATCCAAGGGCGGGTACCTATAATTCACCCCTCCACTTT
CAISDPRAGTYNSPLHF
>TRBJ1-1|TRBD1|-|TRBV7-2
TGTGCCAGCAGGAGGACAGGGAGCACTGAAGCTTTCTTT
CASRRTGSTEAFF
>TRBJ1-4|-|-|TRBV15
TGTGCCACCAGCACCCCGACGGGGGGCAAAACTAATGAAAAACTGTTTTTT
CATSTPTGGKTNEKLFF
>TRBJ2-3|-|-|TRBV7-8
TGTGCCAGCTGTAGGGGGTCCACAGATACGCAGTATTTT
CASCRGSTDTQYF
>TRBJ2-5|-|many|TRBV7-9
TGTGCCAGCAGCATAGCCGTCGAGACCCAGTACTTC
CASSIAVETQYF
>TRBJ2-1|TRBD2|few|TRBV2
TGTGCCAGCAACCCGGGAACTAGCGATGAGCAGTTCTTC
CASNPGTSDEQFF
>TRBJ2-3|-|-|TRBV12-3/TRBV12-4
TGTGCCACCCTGGGTCGCTACACAGATACGCAGTATTTT
CATLGRYTDTQYF